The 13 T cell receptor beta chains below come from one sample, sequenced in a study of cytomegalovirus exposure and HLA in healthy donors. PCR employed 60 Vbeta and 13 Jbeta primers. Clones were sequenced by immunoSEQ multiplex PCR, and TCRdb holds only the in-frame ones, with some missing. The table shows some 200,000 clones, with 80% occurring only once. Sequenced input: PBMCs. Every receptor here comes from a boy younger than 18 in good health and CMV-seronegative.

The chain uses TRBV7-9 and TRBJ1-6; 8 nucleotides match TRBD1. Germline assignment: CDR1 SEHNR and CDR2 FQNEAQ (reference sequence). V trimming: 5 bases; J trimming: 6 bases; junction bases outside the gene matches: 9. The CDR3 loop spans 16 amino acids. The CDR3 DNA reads TGTGCCAGCAGCAGCGACCCGGGACAGGTTAATTCACCCCTCCACTTT. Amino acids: CASSSDPGQVNSPLHF.

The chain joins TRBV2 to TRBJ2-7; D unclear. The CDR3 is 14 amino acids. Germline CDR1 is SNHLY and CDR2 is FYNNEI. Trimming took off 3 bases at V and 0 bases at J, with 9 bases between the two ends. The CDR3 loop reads CASSDFVISYEQYF. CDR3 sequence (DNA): TGTGCCAGCAGTGACTTTGTAATCTCCTACGAGCAGTACTTC.

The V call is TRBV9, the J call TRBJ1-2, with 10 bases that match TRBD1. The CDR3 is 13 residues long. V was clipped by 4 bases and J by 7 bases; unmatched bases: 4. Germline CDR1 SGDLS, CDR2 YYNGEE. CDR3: CASSPRDRGGYTF. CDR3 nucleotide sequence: TGTGCCAGCAGCCCCCGGGACAGGGGTGGCTACACCTTC.

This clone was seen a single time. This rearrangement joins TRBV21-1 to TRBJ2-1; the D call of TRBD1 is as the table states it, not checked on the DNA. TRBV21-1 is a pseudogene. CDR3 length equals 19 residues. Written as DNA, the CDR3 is TGTGCCAGCAGCGCCCACCCCCAAGACACAGGGGTTTCATACAATGAGCAGTTCTTC. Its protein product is CASSAHPQDTGVSYNEQFF.

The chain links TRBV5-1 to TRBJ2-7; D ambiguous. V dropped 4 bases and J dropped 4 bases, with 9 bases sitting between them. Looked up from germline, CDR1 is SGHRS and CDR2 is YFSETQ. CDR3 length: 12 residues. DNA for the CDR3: TGCGCCAGCAGCCCCACGGGTTACGAGCAGTACTTC. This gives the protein CASSPTGYEQYF.

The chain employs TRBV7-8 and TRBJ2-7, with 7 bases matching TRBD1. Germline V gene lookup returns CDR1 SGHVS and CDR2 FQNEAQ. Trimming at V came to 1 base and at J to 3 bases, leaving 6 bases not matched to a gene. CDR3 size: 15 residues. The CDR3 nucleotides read TGTGCCAGCAGCTTAGAGTCCGGGACAGTCTACGAGCAGTACTTC. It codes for CASSLESGTVYEQYF.

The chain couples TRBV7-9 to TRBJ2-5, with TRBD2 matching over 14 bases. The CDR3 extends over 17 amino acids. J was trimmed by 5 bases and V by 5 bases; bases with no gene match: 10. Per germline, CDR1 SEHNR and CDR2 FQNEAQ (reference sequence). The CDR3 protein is CASSLRTSGRSLETQYF. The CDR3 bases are TGTGCCAGCAGCCTGAGGACTAGCGGGAGGTCTTTGGAGACCCAGTACTTC.

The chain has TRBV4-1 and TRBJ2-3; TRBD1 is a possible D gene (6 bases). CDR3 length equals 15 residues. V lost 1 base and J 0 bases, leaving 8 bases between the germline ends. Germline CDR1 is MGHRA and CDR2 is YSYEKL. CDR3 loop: CASSQGQGSTDTQYF. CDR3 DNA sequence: TGCGCCAGCAGCCAAGGGCAGGGGAGCACAGATACGCAGTATTTT.

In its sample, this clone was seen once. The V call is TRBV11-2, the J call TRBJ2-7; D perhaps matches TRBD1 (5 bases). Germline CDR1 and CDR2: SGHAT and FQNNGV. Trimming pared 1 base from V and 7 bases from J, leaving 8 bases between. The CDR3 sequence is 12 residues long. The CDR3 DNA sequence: TGTGCCAGCAGCTTAGCGCGACAGGAGCAGTACTTC. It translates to CASSLARQEQYF.

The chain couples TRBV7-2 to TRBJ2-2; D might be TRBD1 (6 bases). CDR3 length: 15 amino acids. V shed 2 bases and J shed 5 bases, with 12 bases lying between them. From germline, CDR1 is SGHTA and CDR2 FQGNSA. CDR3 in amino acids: CASSLQGRGTGELFF. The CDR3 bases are TGTGCCAGCAGCTTACAGGGGCGCGGGACCGGGGAGCTGTTTTTT.

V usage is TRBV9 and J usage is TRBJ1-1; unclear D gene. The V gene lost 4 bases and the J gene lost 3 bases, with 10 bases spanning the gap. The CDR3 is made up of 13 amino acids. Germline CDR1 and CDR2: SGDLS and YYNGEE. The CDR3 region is CASSSSKHTEAFF. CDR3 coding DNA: TGTGCCAGCAGCTCTTCGAAGCACACTGAAGCTTTCTTT.

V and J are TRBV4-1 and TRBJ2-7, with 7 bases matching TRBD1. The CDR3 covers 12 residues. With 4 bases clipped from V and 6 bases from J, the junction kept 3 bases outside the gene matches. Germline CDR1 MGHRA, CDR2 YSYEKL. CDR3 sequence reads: CASSLAGGEQYF. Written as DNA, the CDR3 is TGCGCCAGCAGCCTCGCAGGGGGCGAGCAGTACTTC.

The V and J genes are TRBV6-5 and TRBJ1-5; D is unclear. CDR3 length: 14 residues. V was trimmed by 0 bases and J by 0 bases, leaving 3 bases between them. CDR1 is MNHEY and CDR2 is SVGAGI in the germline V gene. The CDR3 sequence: CASSYSHSNQPQHF. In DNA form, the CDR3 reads TGTGCCAGCAGTTACTCTCATAGCAATCAGCCCCAGCATTTT.